This T cell receptor beta chain is from a study of T cell responses to AZD1222 COVID-19 vaccine. Data came from immunoSEQ multiplex PCR; TCRdb stores just in-frame clones and leaves some out. The sample has 180,000 or so clones; 94% are singletons. CDR1 is SEHNR and CDR2 is FQNEAQ in the germline V gene (reference sequence). The CDR3 length is 11 residues. Trimming removed 5 bases from V and 8 bases from J, with 9 bases in between. The chain recombines TRBV7-9 with TRBJ1-2; D gene unclear. The TCR sequence derives from an adult in good health. Sample: peripheral blood, taken on day 0 of AZD1222 vaccination. The CDR3 DNA follows: TGTGCCAGCAGCCCAAAGCAGGGCTACACCTTC. This gives the protein CASSPKQGYTF.